The present T cell receptor beta chain was sequenced within a study of blood T cells in healthy people across ages. This clonotype came up many times. A second 7 to 11 cycle PCR used barcoded and J-beta primers. Each CDR3 protein is one row after TCRdb ran MiXCR on the 5' RACE reads. The sample lists about 930,000 distinct CDR3 sequences; 25% to 30% were seen once. V was clipped by 2 bases and J by 0 bases; unmatched bases: 8. The CDR3 extends over 16 amino acids. CDR1 DFQATT and CDR2 SNEGSKA come from the germline V gene (reference sequence). The data also belong to a second study, concerning T cells of mothers and their children.

Sequencing input: blood. The chain has TRBV20-1 and TRBJ2-7; 9 bases align to TRBD2. This receptor was obtained from a woman aged 35 to 49 in good health. This chain's CDR3 is CSARKEAGGFSYEQYF. CDR3 nucleotide sequence: TGCAGTGCTAGAAAGGAAGCGGGGGGCTTCTCCTACGAGCAGTACTTC.